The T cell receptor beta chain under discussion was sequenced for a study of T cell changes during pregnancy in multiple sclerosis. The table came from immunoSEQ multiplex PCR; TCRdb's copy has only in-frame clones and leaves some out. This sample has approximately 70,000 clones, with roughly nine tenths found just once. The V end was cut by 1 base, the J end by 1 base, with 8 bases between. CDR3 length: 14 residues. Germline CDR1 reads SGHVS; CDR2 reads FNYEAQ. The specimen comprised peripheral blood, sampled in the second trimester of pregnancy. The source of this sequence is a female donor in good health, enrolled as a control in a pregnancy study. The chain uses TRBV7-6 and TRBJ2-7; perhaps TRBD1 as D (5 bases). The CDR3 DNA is TGTGCCAGCAGCTTAGATCAGGGATCCTACGAGCAGTACTTC. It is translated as CASSLDQGSYEQYF.